Each of the 25 T cell receptor beta chains below was sequenced from the same sample in a study of T cells in Graves' hyperthyroidism and ophthalmopathy. Researchers took RNA transcripts and amplified the TCR beta CDR3 regions from them. Using the HTBI primer set, a first-round RT-PCR was run on the TCR CDR3. TCRdb reprocessed the multiplex PCR reads with MiXCR, giving one entry per CDR3 protein. Here the sample spans fewer than 900,000 distinct CDR3 sequences, 16% being singletons. The sample comprised blood. Every receptor here comes from a man between 18 and 35 years old with Graves' hyperthyroidism.

V is TRBV5-5 and J is TRBJ1-5; no clear D gene. The CDR3 loop spans 14 amino acids. V was cut by 3 bases and J by 4 bases, with 11 bases left in between. Germline CDR1 is SGHKS and CDR2 is YYEKEE (reference sequence). CDR3 residues: CASSSTYRNQPQHF. The CDR3 nucleotides read TGTGCCAGCAGCTCGACATATCGGAATCAGCCCCAGCATTTT.

The table lists this clonotype with a few counts. At one boundary the junction diverges from the germline segment, which might be a read error. The rearrangement joins TRBV24-1 to TRBJ2-2; D is possibly TRBD2 (5 bases). This CDR3 has 15 residues. Germline loops: CDR1 KGHDR, CDR2 SFDVKD. The CDR3 region has the DNA TGTGCCACCAGTGATTTGATGGCGAACACCGGGGAGCTGCTTTTT. Encoded protein: CATSDLMANTGELLF.

This clonotype showed up just once. J is TRBJ2-7 and V is TRBV19, with D possibly being TRBD2 (6 bases). Trimming cost V 5 bases and J 2 bases, with 16 bases left between them. This CDR3 is 15 amino acids long. Looked up from germline, CDR1 is LNHDA and CDR2 is SQIVND (reference sequence). The CDR3 nucleotides read TGTGCCAGTAGTCCCGGCGGGGCGTGGACCTACGAGCAGTACTTC. This gives the protein CASSPGGAWTYEQYF.

V gene TRBV6-5 combines with J gene TRBJ1-2; D remains ambiguous. CDR3 size: 15 residues. V lost 0 bases and J 2 bases, leaving 10 bases between the germline ends. The germline CDR1 and CDR2 sequences are MNHEY and SVGAGI. The CDR3 DNA reads as TGTGCCAGCAGTTACTCGTATGGGGTAAACTATGGCTACACCTTC. It yields the protein CASSYSYGVNYGYTF.

This clonotype was counted between two and nine times. The gene calls are TRBV4-1 and TRBJ2-1; TRBD2 agrees at 15 bases. With V trimmed by 6 bases and J by 9 bases, 6 bases remained unmatched. The CDR3 runs 15 residues. The germline V gene has CDR1 MGHRA and CDR2 YSYEKL. CDR3 sequence: CASSTSGLAGGEQFF. The CDR3 DNA is TGCGCCAGCAGTACATCGGGACTAGCGGGAGGTGAGCAGTTCTTC.

V and J are TRBV28 and TRBJ1-4, with D maybe TRBD1 (6 bases). Germline CDR1 reads MDHEN; CDR2 reads SYDVKM. V was clipped by 3 bases and J by 7 bases, with 15 bases between them. This CDR3 has 15 amino acids. The CDR3 here is CASSLGGLPVEKLFF. The CDR3 DNA follows: TGTGCCAGCAGTTTGGGGGGGCTCCCTGTTGAAAAACTGTTTTTT.

This clonotype showed up just a few times. The chain carries TRBV6-1 and TRBJ2-1, with D perhaps being TRBD1 or TRBD2 (5 bases each). The V and J ends lost 7 bases and 6 bases respectively, with 13 bases between them. The germline V gene has CDR1 MNHNS and CDR2 SASEGT. CDR3 size: 13 residues. The CDR3 spells CASTRDQGNEQFF. CDR3 nucleotide sequence: TGTGCCAGCACTCGGGACCAGGGCAATGAGCAGTTCTTC.

This clonotype was seen repeatedly, ten times or more. V and J are TRBV7-2 and TRBJ2-7; the D gene is possibly TRBD1 (6 bases). The germline V and J ends were trimmed by 4 bases and 2 bases, with 15 bases remaining between them. The length of the CDR3 is 15 residues. Germline CDR1 SGHTA, CDR2 FQGNSA. The CDR3 DNA reads TGTGCCAGCAGCTCCAACCAGGGGCAAACCTACGAGCAGTACTTC. It codes for CASSSNQGQTYEQYF.

This clonotype has ten or more counts. The chain combines TRBV12-3 or TRBV12-4 with TRBJ1-2, with unresolved D. V lost 5 bases, J lost 3 bases, and 13 bases lay in between. This CDR3 region has 14 residues. CDR3 in DNA: TGTGCCAGCAGTGCCCCCCCGCGTGACTATGGCTACACCTTC. This sequence encodes CASSAPPRDYGYTF.

This clonotype was picked up a small number of times. This chain links TRBV27 with TRBJ2-5, with D possibly matching TRBD2 (5 bases). This CDR3 has 13 residues. V dropped 6 bases and J dropped 2 bases, with 10 bases sitting between them. Germline V lookup: CDR1 MNHEY, CDR2 SMNVEV (reference sequence). CDR3 amino acids: CASRGSAQETQYF. The CDR3 region has the DNA TGTGCCAGCAGGGGGAGTGCTCAAGAGACCCAGTACTTC.

This clonotype was observed at least ten times. The J gene is TRBJ1-1, the V gene TRBV7-9; 8 nucleotides line up with TRBD1. Germline V gene data show CDR1 as SEHNR and CDR2 as FQNEAQ (reference sequence). V shed 5 bases, J shed 6 bases, and the junction held 8 bases outside the gene matches. The CDR3 consists of 14 residues. CDR3 sequence (DNA): TGTGCCAGCAGCCCTCACAGGGGGGTGTCTGAAGCTTTCTTT. Translation gives CASSPHRGVSEAFF.

This clonotype has more than one count but fewer than ten. This rearrangement joins TRBV7-3 to TRBJ1-1; TRBD1 aligns across 10 bases. This CDR3 contains 14 residues. V trimming: 5 bases; J trimming: 7 bases; junction bases outside the gene matches: 7. Germline-derived CDR1 and CDR2 are SGHTA and FQGTGA. The CDR3 bases are TGTGCCAGCAGCGCGACAGGGGGCCGGGGTGAAGCTTTCTTT. Its protein is CASSATGGRGEAFF.

This chain uses TRBV4-1 with TRBJ2-7; D is possibly TRBD1 (5 bases). The CDR3 is 15 amino acids. V lost 1 base to trimming and J lost 2 bases, with 12 bases between them. The germline CDR1 and CDR2 sequences are MGHRA and YSYEKL. This CDR3 is CASSQGAGLPYEQYF. CDR3 coding DNA: TGCGCCAGCAGCCAAGGAGCAGGGCTTCCCTACGAGCAGTACTTC.

The rearrangement links TRBV6-2 or TRBV6-3 to TRBJ2-1, with TRBD2 matching 11 bases. The CDR3 has 16 residues. Germline-derived CDR1 and CDR2 are MNHEY and SVGEGT. J was trimmed by 4 bases and V by 2 bases; bases with no gene match: 4. Written as DNA, the CDR3 is TGTGCCAGCAGTTACGTCGCTAGCGGGAGGTACAATGAGCAGTTCTTC. Translation gives CASSYVASGRYNEQFF.

This clonotype showed up many times. The chain couples TRBV5-6 to TRBJ2-7; TRBD2 is a possible D gene (5 bases). Trimming stripped 4 bases from V and 1 base from J, with 12 bases between. Looked up from germline, CDR1 is SGHDT and CDR2 is YYEEEE. The CDR3 is 14 residues long. Here the CDR3 DNA reads TGTGCCAGCAGCCCCCCCCGGGGATCCTACGAGCAGTACTTC. Encoded protein: CASSPPRGSYEQYF.

This clonotype appeared a few times. It may be a read error: a sequence one base away is much more abundant. The chain recombines TRBV27 with TRBJ2-7, with 7 bases aligning to TRBD2. CDR1 is MNHEY and CDR2 is SMNVEV in the germline V gene (reference sequence). The CDR3 is 16 residues long. The J segment lost 3 bases and the V segment lost 2 bases, leaving 10 bases of the junction unmatched. Here the CDR3 reads CASSLTAGDAVYEQYF. CDR3 DNA: TGTGCCAGCAGTTTAACTGCGGGAGACGCCGTCTACGAGCAGTACTTC.

This clonotype showed up many times. This chain joins TRBV20-1 and TRBJ2-3; TRBD2 matches 9 bases. With V trimmed by 5 bases and J by 1 base, 16 bases remained unmatched. This CDR3 has 18 residues. Germline V CDR1 and CDR2: DFQATT, SNEGSKA (reference sequence). CDR3 nucleotide sequence: TGCAGTGCTGTCTCCGGGACTAGCTCCTCGGGGGGCACAGATACGCAGTATTTT. Translated: CSAVSGTSSSGGTDTQYF.

This clonotype has a handful of counts. This CDR3 is CAVQYQGAFEQYF. The CDR3 DNA sequence: TGTGCCGTGCAGTACCAGGGGGCATTCGAGCAGTACTTC. The chain combines TRBV10-3 with TRBJ2-7; 8 bases agree with TRBD1. Looked up from germline, CDR1 is ENHRY and CDR2 is SYGVKD. The J segment lost 6 bases and the V segment lost 11 bases, leaving 12 bases of the junction unmatched. The CDR3 sequence is 13 residues long.

The V call is TRBV9, the J call TRBJ2-5; the D is unclear. Trimming pared 0 bases from V and 0 bases from J, leaving 0 bases between. Germline CDR1 is SGDLS and CDR2 is YYNGEE. CDR3 length equals 12 residues. The CDR3 region is CASSVDQETQYF. The CDR3 coding sequence is TGTGCCAGCAGCGTAGACCAAGAGACCCAGTACTTC.

The rearrangement links TRBV11-2 to TRBJ2-1; no firm D call. Germline loops: CDR1 SGHAT, CDR2 FQNNGV. V lost 1 base and J lost 4, with 11 bases in between. The CDR3 contains 15 residues. In DNA form, the CDR3 reads TGTGCCAGCAGCTTAGTGGTCGGGCCTTACAATGAGCAGTTCTTC. This translates into CASSLVVGPYNEQFF.

This clonotype was found once. The chain has TRBV6-2 or TRBV6-3 and TRBJ2-3; D unresolved. The CDR3 is made up of 15 amino acids. CDR1 and CDR2 (germline): MNHEY, SVGEGT. Trimming took 7 bases from V and 7 from J, leaving 21 bases between them. The DNA of the CDR3 is TGTGCCAGCACTCAACCGGGCCCATCATCGCATACGCAGTATTTT. It encodes CASTQPGPSSHTQYF.

This clonotype has a count of ten or more. The chain has TRBV11-2 and TRBJ2-2; D remains unclear. In germline, CDR1 is SGHAT, CDR2 FQNNGV. The CDR3 loop spans 14 amino acids. With 3 bases removed from V and 1 base from J, the gap between germline ends came to 6 bases. In DNA, the CDR3 is TGTGCCAGCAGCTTGTGGAGGAACACCGGGGAGCTGTTTTTT. Its translation is CASSLWRNTGELFF. Drawing the rest from reference TRBV11-2 and TRBJ2-2, the complete variable domain is EAGVAQSPRYKIIEKRQSVAFWCNPISGHATLYWYQQILGQGPKLLIQFQNNGVVDDSQLPKDRFSAERLKGVDSTLKIQPAKLEDSAVYLCASSLWRNTGELFFGEGSRLTVL.

About this clonotype itself: A read error may account for a junction end that differs from germline. This chain joins TRBV5-1 and TRBJ2-5; a weak D match, TRBD2 (5 bases). The germline V gene encodes CDR1 SGHRS and CDR2 YFSETQ. This CDR3 region has 16 residues. The CDR3 DNA is TGTGCCAGCAGCTTAGGCTACGCGGCGGGCGGAGAGACCCAGTACTTC. It specifies CASSLGYAAGGETQYF. The full variable domain, with the rest looked up from reference TRBV5-1 and TRBJ2-5, is KAGVTQTPRYLIKTRGQQVTLSCSPISGHRSVSWYQQTPGQGLQFLFEYFSETQRNKGNFPGRFSGRQFSNSRSEMNVSTLELGDSALYLCASSLGYAAGGETQYFGPGTRLLVL.

This clonotype was seen many times. The chain is built from TRBV28 and TRBJ2-7; D is undetermined. Trimming removed 2 bases from V and 6 bases from J, with 8 bases in between. The CDR3 contains 12 residues. Per germline, CDR1 MDHEN and CDR2 SYDVKM. CDR3 in amino acids: CASSLVAVEQYF. The CDR3 nucleotides read TGTGCCAGCAGTTTAGTCGCGGTCGAGCAGTACTTC.

The sample holds a few counts of this clonotype. The chain links TRBV2 to TRBJ1-1; D may be TRBD1 (6 bases). Trimming pared 4 bases from V and 11 bases from J, leaving 14 bases between. There are 12 residues in the CDR3. The germline V gene has CDR1 SNHLY and CDR2 FYNNEI. The CDR3 region has the DNA TGTGCCAGCAGTGTCGACAGGCGAAGCGCTTTCTTT. Amino acids: CASSVDRRSAFF.